Only one count was recorded for the clone carrying this TCR beta chain. This sample was taken from a study of blood T cell repertoires in COVID-19. For the study at large: Researchers got acute and convalescent COVID-19 samples from the United States, Italy and Spain. From T cells, B-cell-depleted T cells, or PBMCs came the material, which was cDNA or gDNA.

In the study's own analysis: Estimation of nucleated cell counts relied on the amplification of reference gene primers. Repertoires were generated with immunoSEQ multiplex PCR, while TCRdb's copy carries only in-frame clones and drops some. Clone size and the V and J calls come from that table; the DNA yielded D and trimming. Here the sample spans roughly 380,000 clones, 81% being singletons. The CDR3 spans 14 residues. Germline V lookup: CDR1 MNHEY, CDR2 SVGAGI. V was clipped by 7 bases and J by 6 bases; unmatched bases: 7. V and J are TRBV6-5 and TRBJ2-3; TRBD2 matches 10 bases. The TCR comes from a human donor with acute or convalescent COVID-19. The donor label of this sample is uncertain. Sequencing input: peripheral blood. The DNA for the CDR3 is TGTGCCAGCAAACTAGCGGGACCGGGGGATACGCAGTATTTT. This encodes CASKLAGPGDTQYF.